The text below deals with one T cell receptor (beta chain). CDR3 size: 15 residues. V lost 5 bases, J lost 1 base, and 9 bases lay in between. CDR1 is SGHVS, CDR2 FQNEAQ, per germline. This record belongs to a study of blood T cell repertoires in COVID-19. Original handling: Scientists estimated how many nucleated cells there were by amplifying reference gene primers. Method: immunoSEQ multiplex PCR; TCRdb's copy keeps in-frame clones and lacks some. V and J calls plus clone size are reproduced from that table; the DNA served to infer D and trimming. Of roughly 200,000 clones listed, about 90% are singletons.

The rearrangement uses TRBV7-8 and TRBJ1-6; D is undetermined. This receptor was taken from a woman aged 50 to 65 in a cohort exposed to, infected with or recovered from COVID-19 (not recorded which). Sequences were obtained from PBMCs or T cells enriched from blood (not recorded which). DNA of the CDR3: TGTGCCAGCAGCCTATCTAGATCCTATAATTCACCCCTCCACTTT. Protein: CASSLSRSYNSPLHF.